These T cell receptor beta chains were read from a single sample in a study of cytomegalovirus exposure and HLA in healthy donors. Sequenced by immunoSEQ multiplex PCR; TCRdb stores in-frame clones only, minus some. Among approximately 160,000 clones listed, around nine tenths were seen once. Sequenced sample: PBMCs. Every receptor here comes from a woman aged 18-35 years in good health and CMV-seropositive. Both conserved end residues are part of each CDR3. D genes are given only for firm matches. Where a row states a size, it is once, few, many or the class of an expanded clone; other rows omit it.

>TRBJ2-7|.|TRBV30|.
CAWSVGLGGGTSYEQYF
TGTGCCTGGAGTGTCGGTCTGGGTGGGGGCACCTCCTACGAGCAGTACTTC
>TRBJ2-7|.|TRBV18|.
CASSPTYPYEQYF
TGTGCCAGCTCACCCACTTACCCCTACGAGCAGTACTTC
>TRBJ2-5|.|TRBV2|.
CASLAGRGTQYF
TGTGCCAGCCTTGCAGGGCGCGGGACCCAGTACTTC
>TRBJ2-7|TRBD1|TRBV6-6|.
CASRPGTGGAYEQYF
TGTGCCAGCAGACCCGGGACAGGGGGGGCCTACGAGCAGTACTTC
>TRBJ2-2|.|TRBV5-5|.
CASTARGIGELFF
TGTGCCAGCACCGCGAGGGGGATCGGGGAGCTGTTTTTT
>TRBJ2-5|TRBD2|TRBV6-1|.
CASNPAGGLSETQYF
TGTGCCAGCAATCCAGCGGGAGGGCTCAGTGAGACCCAGTACTTC
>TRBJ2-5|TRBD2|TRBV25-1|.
CASSELAGGRGETQYF
TGTGCCAGCAGTGAATTAGCGGGAGGGAGGGGCGAGACCCAGTACTTC
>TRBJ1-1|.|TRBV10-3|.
CASRQGRASNTEAFF
TGTGCCAGCCGTCAAGGCAGGGCGAGCAACACTGAAGCTTTCTTT
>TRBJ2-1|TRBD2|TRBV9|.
CASSVSLSASGRSNEQFF
TGTGCCAGCAGCGTGTCTTTATCCGCTAGCGGGAGGAGCAATGAGCAGTTCTTC
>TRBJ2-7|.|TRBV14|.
CASSQTKVEQYF
TGTGCCAGCAGCCAGACTAAGGTCGAGCAGTACTTC
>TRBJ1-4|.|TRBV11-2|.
CASSDGRVLEKLFF
TGTGCCAGCAGTGACGGCAGGGTCCTTGAAAAACTGTTTTTT
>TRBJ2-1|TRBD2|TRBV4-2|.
CASSQDPGLAGGEQFF
TGTGCCAGCAGCCAAGACCCGGGACTAGCGGGAGGGGAGCAGTTCTTC
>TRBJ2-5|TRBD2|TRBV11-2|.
CASSPPSRLAGVEETQYF
TGTGCCAGCAGCCCCCCTTCGAGACTAGCGGGAGTCGAAGAGACCCAGTACTTC
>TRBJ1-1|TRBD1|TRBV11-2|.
CASSFSTGGENTEAFF
TGTGCCAGCAGCTTCTCTACAGGGGGAGAGAACACTGAAGCTTTCTTT
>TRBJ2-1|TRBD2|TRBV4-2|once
CASSQQHSGANEQFF
TGTGCCAGCAGCCAACAACATAGCGGGGCCAATGAGCAGTTCTTC
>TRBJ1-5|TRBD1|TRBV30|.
CAWDRGPGQPQHF
TGTGCCTGGGACAGGGGGCCTGGTCAGCCCCAGCATTTT
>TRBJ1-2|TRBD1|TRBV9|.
CASSAGTERTYGYTF
TGTGCCAGCAGCGCCGGGACAGAGAGAACCTATGGCTACACCTTC
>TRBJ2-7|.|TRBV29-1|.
CSVGGNSYEQYF
TGCAGCGTTGGGGGCAACTCCTACGAGCAGTACTTC
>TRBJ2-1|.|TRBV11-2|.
CASSLWGGSYNEQFF
TGTGCCAGCAGTTTGTGGGGCGGCTCCTACAATGAGCAGTTCTTC
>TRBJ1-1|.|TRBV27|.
CASSHAGVNTEAFF
TGTGCCAGCAGCCACGCGGGGGTGAACACTGAAGCTTTCTTT
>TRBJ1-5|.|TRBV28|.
CASQGPGQPQHF
TGTGCCAGCCAAGGTCCGGGTCAGCCCCAGCATTTT
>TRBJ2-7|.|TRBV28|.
CASSLRQGVYREQYF
TGTGCCAGCAGTTTGAGGCAGGGTGTATATCGCGAGCAGTACTTC
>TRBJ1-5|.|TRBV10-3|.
CAIRADSNQPQHF
TGTGCCATCAGAGCGGACAGCAATCAGCCCCAGCATTTT
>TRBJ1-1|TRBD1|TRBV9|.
CASRPGTGANTEAFF
TGTGCCAGCAGACCCGGGACAGGGGCTAACACTGAAGCTTTCTTT
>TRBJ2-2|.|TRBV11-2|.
CASSLDRVGELFF
TGTGCCAGCAGCTTAGATCGGGTCGGGGAGCTGTTTTTT
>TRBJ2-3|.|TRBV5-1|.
CASSFSGSSTDTQYF
TGCGCCAGCAGCTTTAGCGGATCTAGCACAGATACGCAGTATTTT
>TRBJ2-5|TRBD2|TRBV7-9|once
CASSPGLAEETQYF
TGTGCCAGCAGCCCCGGACTAGCGGAAGAGACCCAGTACTTC
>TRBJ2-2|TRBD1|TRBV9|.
CASSYTGGGGELFF
TGTGCCAGCAGCTATACAGGGGGTGGCGGGGAGCTGTTTTTT